The 10 T cell receptor beta chains presented below share a single source sample, sequenced in a study of regulatory T cells in long-lasting Graves disease. Construction of the TCR beta libraries employed iRepertoire HTBI primers in conjunction with Arm-PCR of CDR3 regions. TCRdb analysed the multiplex PCR reads with MiXCR anew, one entry per CDR3 protein. The sample yields roughly 450,000 distinct CDR3 sequences, roughly a quarter seen once. As to time point: persistent/refractory GD, antithyroid drugs over 5 years with positive TRAb. Following extraction of RNA from PBMCs, that RNA was used to make the TCR library. The material was peripheral blood mononuclear cells (PBMCs), obtained when the disease was refractory, from a patient treated with antithyroid drugs. The source of these receptors is a female donor with Graves disease.

The chain is built from TRBV5-1 and TRBJ1-1, with TRBD1 identical over 7 bases. The J segment lost 3 bases and the V segment lost 7 bases, leaving 9 bases of the junction unmatched. The CDR3 has 14 amino acids. CDR1 and CDR2 from the germline V gene are SGHRS and YFSETQ. The CDR3 DNA sequence: TGCGCCAGCGTCTCCGTTACAGGGGACACTGAAGCTTTCTTT. Residues: CASVSVTGDTEAFF.

The chain is built from TRBV7-9 and TRBJ2-2; D call uncertain. CDR3 size: 14 residues. Germline lookup yields CDR1 SEHNR and CDR2 FQNEAQ (reference sequence). V was pared by 6 bases and J by 5 bases, with 13 bases between. The CDR3 DNA reads as TGTGCCAGCAGAGCCGGGCTCGGAACCGGGGAGCTGTTTTTT. Translation gives CASRAGLGTGELFF.

This clonotype was detected ten times or more. This chain links TRBV4-3 with TRBJ2-2; the match to TRBD2 covers 8 bases. The germline CDR1 and CDR2 sequences are LGHNA and YSLEER. The CDR3 spans 16 residues. Losses at the gene ends were 4 bases for V and 5 bases for J; bases not matched to a gene: 9. In DNA, the CDR3 is TGCGCCAGCAGCCTAGAAACCGGGACTAGTACCGGGGAGCTGTTTTTT. It is translated as CASSLETGTSTGELFF.

CDR3 coding DNA: TGTGCCAGCAGCCCCCTACAGGGGCCGACGTACTTC. Its translation is CASSPLQGPTYF. This sequence joins TRBV7-8 and TRBJ2-4, with 7 bases fitting TRBD1. After removal of 5 bases from V and 15 bases from J, the junction contained 10 bases not matched to a gene. The germline CDR1 and CDR2 sequences are SGHVS and FQNEAQ. The CDR3 spans 12 residues.

The J gene is TRBJ2-5, the V gene TRBV25-1, with TRBD1 matching over 8 bases. Germline V lookup: CDR1 MGHDK, CDR2 SYGVNS. Trimming cost V 3 bases and J 4 bases; bases outside gene matches: 13. This CDR3 has 17 residues. DNA of the CDR3: TGTGCCAGCAGTGAGGACCGGACAGGGAAGTTACTAGAGACCCAGTACTTC. Protein sequence: CASSEDRTGKLLETQYF.

The V call is TRBV16, the J call TRBJ2-5; TRBD2 might be the D (5 bases). The V gene's germline CDR1 is KGHSY and CDR2 FQNENV. Between the trimmed V and J ends, which lost 2 bases and 4 bases, there was a span of 14 bases. The CDR3 loop spans 15 amino acids. The CDR3 DNA sequence: TGTGCCAGCAGCCAAGGATTCGGGGTGGCAGAGACCCAGTACTTC. It is translated as CASSQGFGVAETQYF.

This clonotype was recorded many times. The chain is built from TRBV10-3 and TRBJ1-1; D may be TRBD1 (6 bases). V lost 3 bases and J lost 3, with 8 bases in between. The germline V gene has CDR1 ENHRY and CDR2 SYGVKD. The CDR3 is made up of 13 amino acids. CDR3 coding DNA: TGTGCCATCAGTGAATACAGGGACACTGAAGCTTTCTTT. Protein product: CAISEYRDTEAFF.

This clonotype was counted ten times or more. This chain uses TRBV6-1 with TRBJ2-5; 8 bases agree with TRBD1. Germline CDR1 MNHNS, CDR2 SASEGT. J lost 5 bases, V lost 7 bases, and 9 bases had no gene match. The CDR3 loop spans 14 amino acids. The CDR3 nucleotides are TGTGCCAGCAACCAGGGGGCAGGGGGGGAGACCCAGTACTTC. Translation: CASNQGAGGETQYF.

There are a few counts of this clonotype. The rearrangement links TRBV19 to TRBJ1-4; D not certain. CDR3 length: 17 amino acids. V was pared by 9 bases and J by 5 bases, with 25 bases between. Germline V CDR1 and CDR2: LNHDA, SQIVND (reference sequence). The DNA for the CDR3 is TGTGCCAGCCAAAGCCAGGATGCGGACCATTGGAATGAAAAACTGTTTTTT. Amino acid sequence: CASQSQDADHWNEKLFF.

The rearrangement links TRBV6-1 to TRBJ1-1; the D gene is possibly TRBD1 (5 bases). Germline V gene sequence: CDR1 MNHNS, CDR2 SASEGT. This CDR3 comprises 13 residues. V was pared by 5 bases and J by 6 bases, with 13 bases between. The CDR3, as DNA: TGTGCCAGCAGTCAGTTTGGGGGGGCTGAAGCTTTCTTT. It codes for CASSQFGGAEAFF.